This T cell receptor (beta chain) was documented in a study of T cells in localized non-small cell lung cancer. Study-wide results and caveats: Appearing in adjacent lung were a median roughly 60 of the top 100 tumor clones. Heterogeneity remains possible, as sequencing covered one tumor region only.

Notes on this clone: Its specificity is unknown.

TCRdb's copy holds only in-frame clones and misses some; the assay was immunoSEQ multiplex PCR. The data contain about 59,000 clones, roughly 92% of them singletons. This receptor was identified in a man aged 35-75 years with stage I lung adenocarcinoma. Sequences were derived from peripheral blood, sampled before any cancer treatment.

CDR3 in amino acids: CASSEGVGSYEQYF. Here the CDR3 DNA reads TGTGCCAGCAGTGAAGGGGTAGGGTCCTACGAGCAGTACTTC. The V call is TRBV2, the J call TRBJ2-7, with no clear D. CDR1 SNHLY and CDR2 FYNNEI come from the germline V gene. The germline V and J ends were trimmed by 1 base and 1 base, with 8 bases remaining between them. The CDR3 consists of 14 residues.